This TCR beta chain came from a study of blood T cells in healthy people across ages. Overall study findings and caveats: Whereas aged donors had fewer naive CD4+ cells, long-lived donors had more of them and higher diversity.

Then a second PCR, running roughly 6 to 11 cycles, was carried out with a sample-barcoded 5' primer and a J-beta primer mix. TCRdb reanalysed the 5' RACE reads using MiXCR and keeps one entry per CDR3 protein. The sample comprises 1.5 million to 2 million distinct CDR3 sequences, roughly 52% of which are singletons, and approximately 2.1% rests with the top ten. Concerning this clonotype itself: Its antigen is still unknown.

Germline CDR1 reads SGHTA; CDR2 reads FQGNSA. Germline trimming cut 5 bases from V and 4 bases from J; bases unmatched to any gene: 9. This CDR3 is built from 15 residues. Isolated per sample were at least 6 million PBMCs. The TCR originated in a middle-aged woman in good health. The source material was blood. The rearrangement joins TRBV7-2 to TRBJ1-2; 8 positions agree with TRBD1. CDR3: CASSRFQDRAYGYTF. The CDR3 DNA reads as TGTGCCAGCAGCAGATTTCAGGACAGGGCCTATGGCTACACCTTC. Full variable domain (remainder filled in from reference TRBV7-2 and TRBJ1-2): GAGVSQSPSNKVTEKGKDVELRCDPISGHTALYWYRQSLGQGLEFLIYFQGNSAPDKSGLPSDRFSAERTGGSVSTLTIQRTQQEDSAVYLCASSRFQDRAYGYTFGSGTRLTVV.